This is a list of T cell receptor beta chains from one sample in a study of Ad26.COV2.S vaccination and SARS-CoV-2 variants. Sequenced by immunoSEQ multiplex PCR; TCRdb stores in-frame clones only, minus some. Altogether about 480,000 clones are present, 70% to 90% being singletons, with the ten largest covering around 13%. This specimen consisted of peripheral blood, obtained in a trial of Ad26.COV2.S vaccine versus placebo. These receptors came from a person between 18 and 65 years old who received the Ad26.COV2.S COVID-19 vaccine or a placebo. Both conserved end residues are part of each CDR3. D genes are given only for firm matches. The size of a clone is reported for some rows only, either as once, few or many, or as a class for expanded clones.

V gene: TRBV3-1/TRBV3-2; J gene: TRBJ2-2; D gene: TRBD2; clone size: few; CDR3 DNA: TGTGCCAGCGCCACTAGCGGGAGCACCGGGGAGCTGTTTTTT; CDR3 protein: CASATSGSTGELFF
V gene: TRBV5-8; J gene: TRBJ2-1; D gene: TRBD2; clone size: -; CDR3 DNA: TGTGCCAGCAGCTGGGGGGGACTAAACAATGAGCAGTTCTTC; CDR3 protein: CASSWGGLNNEQFF
V gene: TRBV6-4; J gene: TRBJ1-4; D gene: -; clone size: -; CDR3 DNA: TGTGCCAGCAGTGTGGATGGCAGGCCGGGTGAAAAACTGTTTTTT; CDR3 protein: CASSVDGRPGEKLFF
V gene: TRBV24-1; J gene: TRBJ2-1; D gene: -; clone size: -; CDR3 DNA: TGTGCCACCAGTGACCCCTCTCCCTACAATGAGCAGTTCTTC; CDR3 protein: CATSDPSPYNEQFF
V gene: TRBV6-5; J gene: TRBJ1-2; D gene: -; clone size: -; CDR3 DNA: TGTGCCAGCAGGGAGGACCCGTACGATGGCTACACCTTC; CDR3 protein: CASREDPYDGYTF
V gene: TRBV19; J gene: TRBJ2-3; D gene: -; clone size: -; CDR3 DNA: TGTGCCAGTAGTAAACGGATTTCAGACACAGATACGCAGTATTTT; CDR3 protein: CASSKRISDTDTQYF
V gene: TRBV28; J gene: TRBJ2-7; D gene: TRBD1; clone size: -; CDR3 DNA: TGTGCCAGCAGTTCCCCCCGGGACAGGGGGGCCTACGAGCAGTACTTC; CDR3 protein: CASSSPRDRGAYEQYF
V gene: TRBV28; J gene: TRBJ1-5; D gene: -; clone size: -; CDR3 DNA: TGTGCCAGCAAATGGGGAGGTGTGGGGGTCTTTGACAATCAGCCCCAGCATTTT; CDR3 protein: CASKWGGVGVFDNQPQHF
V gene: TRBV28; J gene: TRBJ1-2; D gene: -; clone size: -; CDR3 DNA: TGTGCCAGCAGTCCGGGGGCTAACTATGGCTACACCTTC; CDR3 protein: CASSPGANYGYTF
V gene: TRBV5-1; J gene: TRBJ1-2; D gene: -; clone size: -; CDR3 DNA: TGCGCCAGCAGCTTGGATGTGGGGAGCTATGGCTACACCTTC; CDR3 protein: CASSLDVGSYGYTF
V gene: TRBV27; J gene: TRBJ2-1; D gene: -; clone size: -; CDR3 DNA: TGTGCCAGCAGTAAAGGCGACCCCGGGTACAATGAGCAGTTCTTC; CDR3 protein: CASSKGDPGYNEQFF
V gene: TRBV29-1; J gene: TRBJ2-2; D gene: -; clone size: -; CDR3 DNA: TGCAGCGCCCGGACCTCGCACACCGGGGAGCTGTTTTTT; CDR3 protein: CSARTSHTGELFF
V gene: TRBV12-3/TRBV12-4; J gene: TRBJ2-7; D gene: -; clone size: -; CDR3 DNA: TGTGCCAGCAGTTTAGCAGGGGTCGACGAGCAGTACTTC; CDR3 protein: CASSLAGVDEQYF
V gene: TRBV14; J gene: TRBJ2-2; D gene: -; clone size: -; CDR3 DNA: TGTGCCAGCAGCCAATGGCGGGGCGGGGAGCTGTTTTTT; CDR3 protein: CASSQWRGGELFF
V gene: TRBV7-8; J gene: TRBJ1-1; D gene: -; clone size: -; CDR3 DNA: TGTGCCAGCAGCTTAGCTGAGGGGTTGTCGAACACTGAAGCTTTCTTT; CDR3 protein: CASSLAEGLSNTEAFF
V gene: TRBV6-4; J gene: TRBJ2-3; D gene: -; clone size: -; CDR3 DNA: TGTGCCAGCCGATCATCAGGGATCACAGATACGCAGTATTTT; CDR3 protein: CASRSSGITDTQYF
V gene: TRBV25-1; J gene: TRBJ2-7; D gene: TRBD1; clone size: -; CDR3 DNA: TGTGCCAGCAGACAGGGGGCGCGTTACGAGCAGTACTTC; CDR3 protein: CASRQGARYEQYF
V gene: TRBV10-3; J gene: TRBJ2-4; D gene: TRBD2; clone size: -; CDR3 DNA: TGTGCCATCAGTCCCGGGGGGGACAAAAACATTCAGTACTTC; CDR3 protein: CAISPGGDKNIQYF
V gene: TRBV6-2/TRBV6-3; J gene: TRBJ2-5; D gene: TRBD2; clone size: -; CDR3 DNA: TGTGCCAGCAGTTACTCGTGGTTGGGACTAGCGGCGAATGACCAAGAGACCCAGTACTTC; CDR3 protein: CASSYSWLGLAANDQETQYF
V gene: TRBV5-4; J gene: TRBJ1-1; D gene: -; clone size: -; CDR3 DNA: TGTGCCAGCAGCTTACCCCAGATAAACACTGAAGCTTTCTTT; CDR3 protein: CASSLPQINTEAFF
V gene: TRBV5-1; J gene: TRBJ2-1; D gene: TRBD2; clone size: -; CDR3 DNA: TGCGCCAGCAGCTGGGGACTAGCGGGAAACTACAATGAGCAGTTCTTC; CDR3 protein: CASSWGLAGNYNEQFF
V gene: TRBV29-1; J gene: TRBJ2-7; D gene: -; clone size: once; CDR3 DNA: TGCAGCGTTGAATTCGGCCGCTCCTACGAGCAGTACTTC; CDR3 protein: CSVEFGRSYEQYF
V gene: TRBV15; J gene: TRBJ2-2; D gene: -; clone size: once; CDR3 DNA: TGTGCCTATCACTCCTCCGGGACCGGGGAGCTGTTTTTT; CDR3 protein: CAYHSSGTGELFF
V gene: TRBV27; J gene: TRBJ2-2; D gene: TRBD2; clone size: -; CDR3 DNA: TGTGCCAGCAGCAGACTAGCGGGAACCCCCGGGGAGCTGTTTTTT; CDR3 protein: CASSRLAGTPGELFF
V gene: TRBV6-6; J gene: TRBJ2-1; D gene: TRBD2; clone size: -; CDR3 DNA: TGTGCCAGCAGTCCCCTTCGCGGGACTAGCAACTACAATGAGCAGTTCTTC; CDR3 protein: CASSPLRGTSNYNEQFF
V gene: TRBV6-5; J gene: TRBJ2-7; D gene: TRBD2; clone size: -; CDR3 DNA: TGTGCCAGCGCCCAATTTGGGAGGGGCGACGAGCAGTACTTC; CDR3 protein: CASAQFGRGDEQYF
V gene: TRBV7-8; J gene: TRBJ2-7; D gene: -; clone size: many; CDR3 DNA: TGTGCCAGCAGCCAAAAAAGGGTTGGGGGCTCAGCGTACGAGCAGTACTTC; CDR3 protein: CASSQKRVGGSAYEQYF
V gene: TRBV28; J gene: TRBJ2-7; D gene: -; clone size: -; CDR3 DNA: TGTGCCAGCAGATCTTCCGGTTCCGGGGGGCGCTTCTACGAGCAGTACTTC; CDR3 protein: CASRSSGSGGRFYEQYF
V gene: TRBV9; J gene: TRBJ1-2; D gene: -; clone size: once; CDR3 DNA: TGTGCCAGCAGCGTAGTTACGTCCCCCGAGAGCTACACCTTC; CDR3 protein: CASSVVTSPESYTF
V gene: TRBV5-4; J gene: TRBJ2-7; D gene: -; clone size: many; CDR3 DNA: TGTGCCAGCAGCGCTGGTGGAGTTCTCAGCTCCTACGAGCAGTACTTC; CDR3 protein: CASSAGGVLSSYEQYF
V gene: TRBV5-6; J gene: TRBJ1-2; D gene: TRBD1; clone size: -; CDR3 DNA: TGTGCCAGCAGCTTTGGGACAGGCGCCTATGGCTACACCTTC; CDR3 protein: CASSFGTGAYGYTF
V gene: TRBV6-5; J gene: TRBJ1-2; D gene: -; clone size: once; CDR3 DNA: TGTGCCAGCAGTTACTTACCAGGCTATGGCTACACCTTC; CDR3 protein: CASSYLPGYGYTF
V gene: TRBV19; J gene: TRBJ1-5; D gene: -; clone size: -; CDR3 DNA: TGTGCCAGCCAAGGGGAGCGAGATCAGCCCCAGCATTTT; CDR3 protein: CASQGERDQPQHF
V gene: TRBV27; J gene: TRBJ2-1; D gene: TRBD1; clone size: -; CDR3 DNA: TGTGCCACCACGTCTGGGACAGGGGGCTCTGAGCAGTTCTTC; CDR3 protein: CATTSGTGGSEQFF
V gene: TRBV30; J gene: TRBJ1-1; D gene: -; clone size: -; CDR3 DNA: TGTGCCTGGAGTGGAAACTTGCAGGGGAACACTGAAGCTTTCTTT; CDR3 protein: CAWSGNLQGNTEAFF
V gene: TRBV12-5; J gene: TRBJ1-2; D gene: -; clone size: once; CDR3 DNA: TGTGCTAGTGGTTTGGTAGGCAGGAATGGCTACACCTTC; CDR3 protein: CASGLVGRNGYTF
V gene: TRBV7-2; J gene: TRBJ2-4; D gene: -; clone size: -; CDR3 DNA: TGTGCCAGCAGCTTGGTACAGGGACGAAACATTCAGTACTTC; CDR3 protein: CASSLVQGRNIQYF
V gene: TRBV30; J gene: TRBJ2-3; D gene: TRBD2; clone size: -; CDR3 DNA: TGTGCCTGGGGGGGACTACCCACAGATACGCAGTATTTT; CDR3 protein: CAWGGLPTDTQYF
V gene: TRBV11-3; J gene: TRBJ2-3; D gene: -; clone size: -; CDR3 DNA: TGTGCCAGCAGCTTAGATAGCGCCTCAACGCAGTATTTT; CDR3 protein: CASSLDSASTQYF
V gene: TRBV28; J gene: TRBJ2-1; D gene: -; clone size: -; CDR3 DNA: TGTGCCAGCAGTTTACCCCAGCGGGTTAGCAATGAGCAGTTCTTC; CDR3 protein: CASSLPQRVSNEQFF
V gene: TRBV7-3; J gene: TRBJ2-3; D gene: -; clone size: -; CDR3 DNA: TGTGCCAGCAGCCGAAGCGGTCAAAGCACAGATACGCAGTATTTT; CDR3 protein: CASSRSGQSTDTQYF
V gene: TRBV6-6; J gene: TRBJ2-1; D gene: -; clone size: -; CDR3 DNA: TGTGCCAGCAGTGGGAAGGGGGTGAACTACAATGAGCAGTTCTTC; CDR3 protein: CASSGKGVNYNEQFF
V gene: TRBV19; J gene: TRBJ2-1; D gene: -; clone size: once; CDR3 DNA: TGTGCCAGTAGTATAGATGCCCCTTCAAGCCAGTTCTTC; CDR3 protein: CASSIDAPSSQFF
V gene: TRBV11-2; J gene: TRBJ1-1; D gene: TRBD1; clone size: -; CDR3 DNA: TGTGCCAGCAGCCCTCCAACAGGGGAAGGCACTGAAGCTTTCTTT; CDR3 protein: CASSPPTGEGTEAFF
V gene: TRBV28; J gene: TRBJ1-4; D gene: -; clone size: -; CDR3 DNA: TGTGCCAGCAGTCGGGACTATGGAGAAAAACTGTTTTTT; CDR3 protein: CASSRDYGEKLFF
V gene: TRBV19; J gene: TRBJ2-1; D gene: TRBD2; clone size: -; CDR3 DNA: TGTGCCAGTAGTCCTACTAGACTAGCGGGAGGTGAGCAGTTCTTC; CDR3 protein: CASSPTRLAGGEQFF
V gene: TRBV27; J gene: TRBJ2-5; D gene: TRBD1; clone size: few; CDR3 DNA: TGTGCCAGCTCTTCTCGGGACAGACAAAAAGAGACCCAGTACTTC; CDR3 protein: CASSSRDRQKETQYF
V gene: TRBV6-5; J gene: TRBJ2-4; D gene: TRBD2; clone size: -; CDR3 DNA: TGTGCCAGCCGTACCGGGGCCGGGGGGGGACACATTCAGTACTTC; CDR3 protein: CASRTGAGGGHIQYF
V gene: TRBV29-1; J gene: TRBJ2-1; D gene: -; clone size: -; CDR3 DNA: TGCAGCGTTTGGGGGACACTCGGTAAGGATGAGCAGTTCTTC; CDR3 protein: CSVWGTLGKDEQFF